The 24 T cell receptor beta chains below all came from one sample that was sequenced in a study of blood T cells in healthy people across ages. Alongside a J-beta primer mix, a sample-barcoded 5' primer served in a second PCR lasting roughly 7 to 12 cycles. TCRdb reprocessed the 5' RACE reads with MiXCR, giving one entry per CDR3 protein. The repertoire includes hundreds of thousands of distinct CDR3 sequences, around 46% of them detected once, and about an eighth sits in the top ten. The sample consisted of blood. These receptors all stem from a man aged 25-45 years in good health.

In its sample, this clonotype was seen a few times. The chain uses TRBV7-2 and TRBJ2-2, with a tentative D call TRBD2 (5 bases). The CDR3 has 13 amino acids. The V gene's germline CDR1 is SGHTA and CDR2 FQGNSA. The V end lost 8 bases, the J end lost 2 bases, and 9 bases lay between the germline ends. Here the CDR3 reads CASLGRNTGELFF. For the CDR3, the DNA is TGTGCCAGCCTAGGGAGAAACACCGGGGAGCTGTTTTTT.

CDR3 DNA sequence: TGTGCCAGCAGTTTGAACCGGGACCCCTTGTACTTC. It encodes CASSLNRDPLYF. The chain is built from TRBV12-3 or TRBV12-4 and TRBJ2-5; tentatively, D is TRBD1 or TRBD2 (5 bases each). The CDR3 contains 12 residues. V shed 3 bases and J shed 13 bases, with 15 bases lying between them.

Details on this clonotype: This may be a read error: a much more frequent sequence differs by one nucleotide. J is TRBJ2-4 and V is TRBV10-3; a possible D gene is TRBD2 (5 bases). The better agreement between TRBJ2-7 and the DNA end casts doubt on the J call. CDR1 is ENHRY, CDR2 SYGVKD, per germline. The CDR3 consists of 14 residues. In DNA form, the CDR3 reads TGTGCCACCCTGGAGGACCTATCACCCTACGAGCAGTACTTC. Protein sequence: CATLEDLSPYEQYF.

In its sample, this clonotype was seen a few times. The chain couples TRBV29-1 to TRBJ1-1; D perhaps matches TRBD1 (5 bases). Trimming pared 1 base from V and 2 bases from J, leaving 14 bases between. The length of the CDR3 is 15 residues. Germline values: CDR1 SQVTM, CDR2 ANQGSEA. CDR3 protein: CSVEVGATVNTEAFF. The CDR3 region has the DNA TGCAGCGTTGAAGTCGGCGCGACAGTTAACACTGAAGCTTTCTTT. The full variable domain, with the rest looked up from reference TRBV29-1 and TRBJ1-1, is SAVISQKPSRDICQRGTSLTIQCQVDSQVTMMFWYRQQPGQSLTLIATANQGSEATYESGFVIDKFPISRPNLTFSTLTVSNMSPEDSSIYLCSVEVGATVNTEAFFGQGTRLTVV.

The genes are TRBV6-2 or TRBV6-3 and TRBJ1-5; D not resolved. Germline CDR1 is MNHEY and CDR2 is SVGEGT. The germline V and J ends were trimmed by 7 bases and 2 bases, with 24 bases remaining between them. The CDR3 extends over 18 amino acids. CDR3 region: CASNSYFGSRVGNQPQHF. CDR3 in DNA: TGTGCCAGCAATTCCTACTTCGGTTCGAGGGTGGGCAATCAGCCCCAGCATTTT.

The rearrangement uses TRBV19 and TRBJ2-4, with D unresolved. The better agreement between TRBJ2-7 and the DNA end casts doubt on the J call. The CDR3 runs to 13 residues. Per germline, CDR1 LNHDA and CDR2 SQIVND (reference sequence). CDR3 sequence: CASSPRIAYEQYF. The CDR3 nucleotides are TGTGCCAGTAGTCCCCGGATCGCTTACGAGCAGTACTTC.

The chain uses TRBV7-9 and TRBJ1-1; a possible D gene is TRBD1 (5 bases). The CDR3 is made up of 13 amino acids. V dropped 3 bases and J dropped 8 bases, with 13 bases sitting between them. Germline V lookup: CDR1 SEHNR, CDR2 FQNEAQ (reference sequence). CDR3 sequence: CASSLGTVNEAFF. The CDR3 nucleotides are TGTGCCAGCAGCTTGGGGACGGTTAACGAAGCTTTCTTT.

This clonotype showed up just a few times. Here the CDR3 reads CSSYSGGVFDTQYF. CDR3 DNA sequence: TGCAGTTCTTATAGCGGGGGGGTCTTTGATACGCAGTATTTT. The chain is built from TRBV20-1 and TRBJ2-3; 11 bases match TRBD2. After removal of 8 bases from V and 6 bases from J, the junction contained 10 bases not matched to a gene. CDR1 and CDR2 from the germline V gene are DFQATT and SNEGSKA (reference sequence). The CDR3 has 14 residues.

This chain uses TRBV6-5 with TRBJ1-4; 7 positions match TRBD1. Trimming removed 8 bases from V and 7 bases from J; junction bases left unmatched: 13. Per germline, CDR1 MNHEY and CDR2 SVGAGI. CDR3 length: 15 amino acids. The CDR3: CASLNRQGSGEKLFF. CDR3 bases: TGTGCCAGCCTAAACCGACAGGGAAGCGGTGAAAAACTGTTTTTT.

The DNA of the CDR3 is TGCGCCAGCAGCTGGTCAGGACAGGGGGGGAAAAACATTCAGTACTTC. It translates to CASSWSGQGGKNIQYF. The chain joins TRBV5-1 to TRBJ2-4; 10 bases match TRBD1. Germline assignment: CDR1 SGHRS and CDR2 YFSETQ. This CDR3 comprises 16 residues. Losses at the gene ends were 3 bases for V and 4 bases for J; bases not matched to a gene: 7.

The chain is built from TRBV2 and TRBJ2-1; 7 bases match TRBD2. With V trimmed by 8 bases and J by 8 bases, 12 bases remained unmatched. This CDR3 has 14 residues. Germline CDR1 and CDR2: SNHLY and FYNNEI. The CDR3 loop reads CASRGLVFLDEQFF. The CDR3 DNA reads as TGTGCCAGCCGAGGACTAGTCTTTCTCGATGAGCAGTTCTTC.

The DNA of the CDR3 is TGTGCCAGAGAGACTAGCGGGGGACACAATGAGCAGTTCTTC. It codes for CARETSGGHNEQFF. The chain combines TRBV2 with TRBJ2-1, with TRBD2 matching over 12 bases. CDR3 length: 14 residues. The J segment lost 5 bases and the V segment lost 9 bases, leaving 5 bases of the junction unmatched. Germline V CDR1 and CDR2: SNHLY, FYNNEI.

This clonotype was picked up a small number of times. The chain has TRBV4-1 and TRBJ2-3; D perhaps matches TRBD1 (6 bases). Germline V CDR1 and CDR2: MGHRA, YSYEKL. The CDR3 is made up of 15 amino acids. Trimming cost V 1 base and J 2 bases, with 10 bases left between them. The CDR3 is CASSQGQVNTDTQYF. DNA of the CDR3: TGCGCCAGCAGCCAAGGACAGGTTAACACAGATACGCAGTATTTT.

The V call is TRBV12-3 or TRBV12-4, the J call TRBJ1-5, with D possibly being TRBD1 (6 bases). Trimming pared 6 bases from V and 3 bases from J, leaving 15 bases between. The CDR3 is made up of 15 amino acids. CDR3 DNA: TGTGCCAGCAGCGGGGGGCAGGGATTCAATCAGCCCCAGCATTTT. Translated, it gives CASSGGQGFNQPQHF.

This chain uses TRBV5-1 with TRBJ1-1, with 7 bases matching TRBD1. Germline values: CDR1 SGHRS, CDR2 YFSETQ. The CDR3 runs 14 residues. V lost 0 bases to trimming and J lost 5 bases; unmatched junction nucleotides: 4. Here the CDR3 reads CASSLAGQSTEAFF. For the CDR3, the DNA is TGCGCCAGCAGCTTGGCGGGACAGAGTACTGAAGCTTTCTTT. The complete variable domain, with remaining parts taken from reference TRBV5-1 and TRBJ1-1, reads KAGVTQTPRYLIKTRGQQVTLSCSPISGHRSVSWYQQTPGQGLQFLFEYFSETQRNKGNFPGRFSGRQFSNSRSEMNVSTLELGDSALYLCASSLAGQSTEAFFGQGTRLTVV.

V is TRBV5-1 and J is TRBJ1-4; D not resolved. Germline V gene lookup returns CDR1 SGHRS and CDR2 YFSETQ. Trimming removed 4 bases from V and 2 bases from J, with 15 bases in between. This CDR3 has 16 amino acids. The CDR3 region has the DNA TGCGCCAGCAGCCCAGGAGGAAGGAGTACTAATGAAAAACTGTTTTTT. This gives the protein CASSPGGRSTNEKLFF.

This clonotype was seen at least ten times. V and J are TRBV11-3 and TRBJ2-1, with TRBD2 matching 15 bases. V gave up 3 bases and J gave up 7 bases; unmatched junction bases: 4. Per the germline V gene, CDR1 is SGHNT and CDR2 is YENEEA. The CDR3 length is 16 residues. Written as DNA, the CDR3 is TGTGCCAGCAGCTTGAGGACTAGCGGGGGGGGGAATGAGCAGTTCTTC. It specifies CASSLRTSGGGNEQFF.

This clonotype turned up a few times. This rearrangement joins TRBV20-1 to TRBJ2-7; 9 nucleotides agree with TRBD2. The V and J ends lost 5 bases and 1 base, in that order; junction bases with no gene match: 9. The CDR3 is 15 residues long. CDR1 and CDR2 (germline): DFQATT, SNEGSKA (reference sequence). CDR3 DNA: TGCAGTGCTCTTAGCGGGGGCGGCTCATCCTACGAGCAGTACTTC. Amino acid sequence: CSALSGGGSSYEQYF.

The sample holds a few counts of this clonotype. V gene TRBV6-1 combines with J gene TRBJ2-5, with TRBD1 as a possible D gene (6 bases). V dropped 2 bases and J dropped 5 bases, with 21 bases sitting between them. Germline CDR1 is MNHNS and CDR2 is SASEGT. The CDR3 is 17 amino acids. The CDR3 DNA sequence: TGTGCCAGCAGTGAACCCGTTATGGCCAGGGGCAAGGAGACCCAGTACTTC. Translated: CASSEPVMARGKETQYF.

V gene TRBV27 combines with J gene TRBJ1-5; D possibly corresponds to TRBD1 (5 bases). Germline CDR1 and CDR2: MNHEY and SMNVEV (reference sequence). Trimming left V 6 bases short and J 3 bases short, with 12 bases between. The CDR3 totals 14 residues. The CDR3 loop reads CASRSGWDNQPQHF. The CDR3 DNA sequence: TGTGCCAGCAGATCAGGGTGGGACAATCAGCCCCAGCATTTT.

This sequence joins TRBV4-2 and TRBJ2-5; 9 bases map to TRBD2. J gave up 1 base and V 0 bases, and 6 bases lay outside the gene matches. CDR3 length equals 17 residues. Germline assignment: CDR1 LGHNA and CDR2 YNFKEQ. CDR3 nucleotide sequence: TGTGCCAGCAGCCAAGATCTTCCTAGCGGGGTCCAAGAGACCCAGTACTTC. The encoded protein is CASSQDLPSGVQETQYF.

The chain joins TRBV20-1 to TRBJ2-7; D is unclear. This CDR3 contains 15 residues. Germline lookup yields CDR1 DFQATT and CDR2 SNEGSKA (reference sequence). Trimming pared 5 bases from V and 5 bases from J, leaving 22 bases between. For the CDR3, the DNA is TGCAGTGCTGAGTCCCCCGGGTCCAACCGAAACGAGCAGTACTTC. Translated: CSAESPGSNRNEQYF.

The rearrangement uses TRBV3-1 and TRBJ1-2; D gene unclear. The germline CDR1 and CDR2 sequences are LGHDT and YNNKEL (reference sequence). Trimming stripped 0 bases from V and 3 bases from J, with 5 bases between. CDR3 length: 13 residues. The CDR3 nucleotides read TGTGCCAGCAGCCAAGACCCCTACTATGGCTACACCTTC. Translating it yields CASSQDPYYGYTF. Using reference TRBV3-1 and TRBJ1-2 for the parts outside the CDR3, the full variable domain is DTAVSQTPKYLVTQMGNDKSIKCEQNLGHDTMYWYKQDSKKFLKIMFSYNNKELIINETVPNRFSPKSPDKAHLNLHINSLELGDSAVYFCASSQDPYYGYTFGSGTRLTVV.

DNA for the CDR3: TGCAGCGTTGCGACTAGCGGGGGGTACTCCTACGAGCAGTACTTC. This codes for CSVATSGGYSYEQYF. The genes are TRBV29-1 and TRBJ2-7, with 13 nucleotides matching TRBD2. V lost 4 bases, J lost 0 bases, and 3 bases stayed unmatched. Germline loops: CDR1 SQVTM, CDR2 ANQGSEA. This CDR3 spans 15 amino acids.